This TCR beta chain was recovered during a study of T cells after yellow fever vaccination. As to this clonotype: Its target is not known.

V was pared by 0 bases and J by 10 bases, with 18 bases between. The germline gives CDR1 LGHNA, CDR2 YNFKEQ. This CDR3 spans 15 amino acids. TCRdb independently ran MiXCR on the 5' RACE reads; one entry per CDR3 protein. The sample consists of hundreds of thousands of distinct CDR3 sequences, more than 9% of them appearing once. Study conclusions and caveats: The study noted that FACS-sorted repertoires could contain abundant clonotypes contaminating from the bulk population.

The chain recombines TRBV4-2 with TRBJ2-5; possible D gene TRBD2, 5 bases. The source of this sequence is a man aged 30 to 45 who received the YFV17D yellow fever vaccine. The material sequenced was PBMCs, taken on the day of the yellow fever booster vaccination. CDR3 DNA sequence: TGTGCCAGCAGCCAAGACAGGACTCCCATTGGTGGCCAGTACTTC. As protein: CASSQDRTPIGGQYF.